The sequence of this TCR beta chain was determined in a study of a mutant IDH1 vaccine in newly diagnosed glioma. In the study overall: With temozolomide cycles, or 4-6 weeks after radiotherapy alone, vaccination was started. Therapy received beforehand was radiotherapy, temozolomide, or both, with most patients given both.

Germline V gene lookup returns CDR1 SEHNR and CDR2 FQNEAQ (reference sequence). Trimming pared 0 bases from V and 0 bases from J, leaving 9 bases between. This CDR3 has 16 amino acids. About this clone: The antigen remains unidentified.

The data were produced by immunoSEQ multiplex PCR, yet TCRdb's version contains in-frame clones alone and is incomplete. The repertoire holds some 60,000 clones, approximately 84% seen once, with 3.6% in the top ten. Time point in this sample: week 11, during vaccination. In the vaccine, a single dose held 300 ug of the mutant IDH1 20-mer peptide, along with topical imiquimod. The gene calls are TRBV7-9 and TRBJ2-4, with D maybe TRBD2 (6 bases). The sequence was collected from a young man with glioma. This sample comprised PBMCs, obtained from a glioma patient whose treatment included an IDH1 peptide vaccine. The CDR3 DNA is TGTGCCAGCAGCTTAGCGTCGGGGGTAGCCAAAAACATTCAGTACTTC. Residues: CASSLASGVAKNIQYF.